The rows below give T cell receptor beta chains drawn from one sample of a study of response to subunit inactivated influenza vaccine. TCRdb called the RT-PCR reads again in MiXCR, with one record for every CDR3 protein. The sample shows around 600,000 distinct CDR3 sequences, approximately 11% of them seen only once. The sample was also reused in another study, on T cells expressing NK-cell markers.

The sequences come from PBMCs from blood, collected on the day of vaccination. These receptors were taken from a man in his fifties who received an inactivated influenza vaccine. Each CDR3 is given with its conserved first and last residue. The order of the fields is J gene, D gene, V gene, clone size, CDR3 DNA, CDR3 protein. The D gene is left open where the match is weak. Rows may omit the clone size; those that give it use once, few, many or a size class.

>TRBJ2-1|TRBD1|TRBV12-3/TRBV12-4|-
TGTGCCAGCAGTCCCGACAGGGGGCGGTACAATGAGCAGTTCTTC
CASSPDRGRYNEQFF
>TRBJ2-1|-|TRBV7-2|few
TGTGCCAGCAGCCCCCATGGGCAATACAATGAGCAGTTCTTC
CASSPHGQYNEQFF
>TRBJ1-1|-|TRBV3-1|few
TGTGCCAGCAGCCCCGACCAAAACCAGAACGGGGCTTTCTTT
CASSPDQNQNGAFF
>TRBJ2-3|TRBD1|TRBV10-3|few
TGTGCCATCAGTTTCCGGACAGGGAACACAGATACGCAGTATTTT
CAISFRTGNTDTQYF
>TRBJ2-1|-|TRBV11-2|-
TGTGCCAGCAGCTCCCCTGCCCCGGGCCCGGGTAATGAGCAGTTCTTC
CASSSPAPGPGNEQFF
>TRBJ2-1|-|TRBV9|-
TGTGCCAGCAGCGGGGGGGCCGGTTTCTACAATGAGCAGTTCTTC
CASSGGAGFYNEQFF
>TRBJ1-5|-|TRBV28|-
TGTGCCAGCAGTTTCAGTTTCTTGGGGCTGGATAGCAATCAGCCCCAGCATTTT
CASSFSFLGLDSNQPQHF
>TRBJ2-5|TRBD2|TRBV12-3/TRBV12-4|few
TGTGCCAGCTCGGACCGGGCTAGCGGGAGAGGAGGACAGACCCAGTACTTC
CASSDRASGRGGQTQYF
>TRBJ2-7|-|TRBV12-3/TRBV12-4|-
TGTGCCAGCAGTTTACCTCCACAAGACGAGCAGTACTTC
CASSLPPQDEQYF
>TRBJ2-3|TRBD2|TRBV7-2|-
TGTGCCAGTAGAACCGGGACTAGCGTCGGCACAGATACGCAGTATTTT
CASRTGTSVGTDTQYF
>TRBJ2-2|-|TRBV2|-
TGTGCCAGTAGGATGCTGGTGTCTGGCACCGGGGAGCTGTTTTTT
CASRMLVSGTGELFF
>TRBJ2-5|-|TRBV11-2|few
TGTGCCAGCAGCTCGTATAGCGAGACCCAGTACTTC
CASSSYSETQYF
>TRBJ2-3|-|TRBV7-8|-
TGTGCCAGCAGCTTAGTCGAGGGCTTCGCAGATACGCAGTATTTT
CASSLVEGFADTQYF
>TRBJ2-7|-|TRBV5-1|few
TGCGCCAGCAGCTTGGACCTAGGGGAGCAGTACTTC
CASSLDLGEQYF
>TRBJ2-7|-|TRBV12-3/TRBV12-4|many
TGTGCCAGCACAGACGGATCGGGGCAGTACTTC
CASTDGSGQYF
>TRBJ2-3|-|TRBV12-3/TRBV12-4|few
TGTGCCAGCAGACCCCGAGGGGGAGGCACAGATACGCAGTATTTT
CASRPRGGGTDTQYF
>TRBJ2-3|-|TRBV6-5|many
TGTGCCAGCAGTTTCTACGAAGGGGATACGCAGTATTTT
CASSFYEGDTQYF
>TRBJ2-2|-|TRBV5-1|-
TGCGCCAGCAGCTTAGGTTCAAACACCGAGGAGCTGTTTTTT
CASSLGSNTEELFF
>TRBJ2-1|TRBD2|TRBV7-2|-
TGTGCCAGCAGCTCCGGACTAGTTCATGAGCAGTTCTTC
CASSSGLVHEQFF
>TRBJ2-6|TRBD2|TRBV3-1|few
TGTGCCAGCAGCCAAGATGGGGTAGCGGGCTCGTACTACTCTGGGGCCAACGTCCTGACTTTC
CASSQDGVAGSYYSGANVLTF
>TRBJ2-1|-|TRBV3-1|few
TGTGCCAGCAGCCAAGACGGGCTGAGCTCCTACAATGAGCAGTTCTTC
CASSQDGLSSYNEQFF
>TRBJ2-3|-|TRBV29-1|-
TGCAGCGTTATGGACAGCACAGATACGCAGTATTTT
CSVMDSTDTQYF
>TRBJ2-6|-|TRBV12-3/TRBV12-4|-
TGTGCCAGCAGTTTTACAGGAGGGTCTGGGGCCAACGTCCTGACTTTC
CASSFTGGSGANVLTF
>TRBJ2-3|TRBD2|TRBV2|-
TGTGCCAGCAGGGAACTAGCGGGAGTCAGGGATACGCAGTATTTT
CASRELAGVRDTQYF
>TRBJ2-5|TRBD1|TRBV20-1|many
TGCAGTGCTAGACGTTGGACAGGAGAGACCCAGTACTTC
CSARRWTGETQYF